These 26 T cell receptor beta chains were sequenced from one sample in a study of T-cell reconstitution after alpha-beta-depleted transplantation in children. The TCRbeta library incorporated unique molecular identifiers. Each CDR3 protein gets one entry after TCRdb re-called the PCR reads with MiXCR. The table records 480,000 or so distinct CDR3 sequences, 10% to 13% of them present only once. The sample consisted of PBMCs, taken before TCRalphabeta/CD19-depleted stem cell transplant. These receptors all come from a child aged 2 to 10 with inherited bone marrow failure, due to receive a stem cell transplant.

This clonotype occurred many times. The V gene is TRBV29-1, the J gene TRBJ1-2; D gene ambiguous. The CDR3 sequence is 13 residues long. Germline CDR1 SQVTM, CDR2 ANQGSEA. Trimming removed 2 bases from V and 5 bases from J, with 12 bases in between. The CDR3 reads CSVERDGRYGYTF. DNA of the CDR3: TGCAGCGTTGAACGAGACGGACGGTATGGCTACACCTTC.

This clonotype was observed many times. The chain combines TRBV4-3 with TRBJ1-2; D not resolved. The CDR3 extends over 13 amino acids. With 1 base removed from V and 6 bases from J, the gap between germline ends came to 9 bases. The V gene's germline CDR1 is LGHNA and CDR2 YSLEER. CDR3 nucleotides: TGCGCCAGCAGCCAAGTGGGGTGGGATGGCTACACCTTC. It is translated as CASSQVGWDGYTF.

This chain connects TRBV4-1 to TRBJ1-4, with 11 nucleotides matching TRBD1. Germline V gene data show CDR1 as MGHRA and CDR2 as YSYEKL. CDR3 size: 18 residues. The V segment lost 4 bases and the J segment 0 bases; nucleotides outside the gene matches: 7. In DNA form, the CDR3 reads TGCGCCAGCAGCCCCTCTGGACAGGGGGCGCCAACTAATGAAAAACTGTTTTTT. Translating it yields CASSPSGQGAPTNEKLFF.

In its sample, this clonotype was seen many times. CDR3 protein: CASSSLAYEQYF. The DNA for the CDR3 is TGCGCCAGCAGCTCACTAGCGTACGAGCAGTACTTC. The V and J genes are TRBV5-1 and TRBJ2-7, with 7 bases fitting TRBD2. The CDR3 extends over 12 amino acids. Unmatched junction bases numbered 1, after V lost 3 bases and J lost 4 bases. CDR1 is SGHRS, CDR2 YFSETQ, per germline.

This clonotype has a handful of counts. The chain has TRBV18 and TRBJ1-1; the D gene is possibly TRBD1 (6 bases). In germline, CDR1 is KGHSH, CDR2 LQKENI. Deletions cut 6 bases from V and 8 bases from J, with 22 bases between. There are 15 residues in the CDR3. CDR3 DNA: TGTGCCAGCTCTACCCAGGGGAGTGGTGCCGGAGAAGCTTTCTTT. This codes for CASSTQGSGAGEAFF.

This clonotype was detected only a few times. The V gene is TRBV29-1, the J gene TRBJ2-7, with TRBD1 identical over 8 bases. CDR3 length: 15 amino acids. The germline CDR1 and CDR2 sequences are SQVTM and ANQGSEA. After removal of 3 bases from V and 5 bases from J, the junction contained 12 bases not matched to a gene. The CDR3 here is CSVEPDRGRDDEQYF. The DNA for the CDR3 is TGCAGCGTTGAGCCAGACAGGGGAAGAGACGACGAGCAGTACTTC.

The chain couples TRBV29-1 to TRBJ2-5; D might be TRBD2 (6 bases). CDR3 size: 13 residues. Between the trimmed V and J ends, which lost 6 bases and 7 bases, there was a span of 18 bases. CDR1 and CDR2 from the germline V gene are SQVTM and ANQGSEA. As DNA, the CDR3 is TGCAGCGTGGGGGACCGGAGGGATGGGACCCAGTACTTC. Amino acids: CSVGDRRDGTQYF. The variable domain in full, with the rest retrieved from reference TRBV29-1 and TRBJ2-5, is SAVISQKPSRDICQRGTSLTIQCQVDSQVTMMFWYRQQPGQSLTLIATANQGSEATYESGFVIDKFPISRPNLTFSTLTVSNMSPEDSSIYLCSVGDRRDGTQYFGPGTRLLVL.

This clonotype was picked up many times. V usage is TRBV12-3 or TRBV12-4 and J usage is TRBJ1-5; no definite D call. The CDR3 length is 15 residues. Trimming shortened V by 2 bases and J by 5 bases, and 13 bases separated the two germline ends. CDR3: CASSLFQDYYQPQHF. The CDR3 DNA reads TGTGCCAGCAGTTTATTTCAGGATTATTATCAGCCCCAGCATTTT.

This clonotype was picked up many times. This chain joins TRBV29-1 and TRBJ2-1, with 9 positions matching TRBD2. Per germline, CDR1 SQVTM and CDR2 ANQGSEA. CDR3 length: 15 residues. V lost 4 bases and J lost 5; bases outside the gene matches: 9. CDR3 sequence reads: CSVVLVTSGHNEQFF. As DNA, the CDR3 is TGCAGCGTTGTGTTGGTGACTAGCGGTCACAATGAGCAGTTCTTC.

This clonotype showed up many times. This sequence joins TRBV27 and TRBJ2-3; D is perhaps TRBD2 (5 bases). Germline V lookup: CDR1 MNHEY, CDR2 SMNVEV (reference sequence). The CDR3 extends over 15 amino acids. V was cut by 8 bases and J by 3 bases, with 18 bases left in between. CDR3 bases: TGTGCCAGCGGAAAACTAGTGGGTCGTACAGATACGCAGTATTTT. This gives the protein CASGKLVGRTDTQYF.

This clonotype appeared a few times. The genes are TRBV11-3 and TRBJ2-1, with 7 bases fitting TRBD2. CDR3 length equals 14 residues. J gave up 8 bases and V 5 bases, and 9 bases lay outside the gene matches. Germline CDR1 SGHNT, CDR2 YENEEA. CDR3 residues: CASSRGRDLDEQFF. DNA of the CDR3: TGTGCCAGCAGCCGTGGGAGGGATCTAGATGAGCAGTTCTTC.

On this clonotype itself: As the CDR3 is not closed by the conserved phenylalanine or tryptophan, this likely results from a read error. The chain uses TRBV27 and TRBJ2-1; D might be TRBD1 (6 bases). The V end was cut by 0 bases, the J end by 8 bases, with 11 bases between. Germline V CDR1 and CDR2: MNHEY, SMNVEV (reference sequence). The CDR3 totals 14 residues. The CDR3 DNA reads as TGTGCCAGCAGTTTATCAGCAGGGGACCATGAGCAGTTCGTC. Amino acids: CASSLSAGDHEQFV.

This clonotype was detected ten times or more. The genes are TRBV27 and TRBJ2-2; possible D gene TRBD2, 6 bases. This CDR3 has 14 amino acids. CDR1 MNHEY and CDR2 SMNVEV come from the germline V gene (reference sequence). V was cut by 6 bases and J by 4 bases, with 12 bases left in between. The CDR3 loop reads CASRILGGTGELFF. CDR3 coding DNA: TGTGCCAGCAGAATTTTGGGGGGCACCGGGGAGCTGTTTTTT.

This clonotype was observed at least ten times. The V gene is TRBV27, the J gene TRBJ2-7; D gene unclear. The CDR3 spans 15 residues. Germline values: CDR1 MNHEY, CDR2 SMNVEV (reference sequence). Trimming removed 5 bases at V and 0 bases at J, with 14 bases between. CDR3 in DNA: TGTGCCAGCAGTCCGAGTGGACCCATCTCCTACGAGCAGTACTTC. Encoded protein: CASSPSGPISYEQYF.

This clonotype came up many times. The rearrangement uses TRBV10-2 and TRBJ2-1; TRBD2 is a possible D gene (6 bases). Germline values: CDR1 WSHSY, CDR2 SAAADI. This CDR3 contains 14 residues. Trimming removed 2 bases at V and 8 bases at J, with 13 bases between. CDR3 loop: CASSEVASVDEQFF. CDR3 DNA: TGCGCCAGCAGTGAGGTGGCTAGCGTCGATGAGCAGTTCTTC.

This clonotype was counted ten times or more. V gene TRBV7-2 combines with J gene TRBJ1-1; tentative D call: TRBD1 (6 bases). This CDR3 spans 17 amino acids. V lost 0 bases and J 0 bases, leaving 14 bases between the germline ends. The V gene's germline CDR1 is SGHTA and CDR2 FQGNSA. The CDR3 spells CASSLARGPAMNTEAFF. CDR3 DNA sequence: TGTGCCAGCAGCTTAGCGCGGGGGCCGGCAATGAACACTGAAGCTTTCTTT.

This clonotype was detected a few times. This chain joins TRBV3-1 and TRBJ2-7, with TRBD2 as a possible D gene (5 bases). Between the trimmed V and J ends, which lost 0 bases and 3 bases, there was a span of 12 bases. Germline V gives CDR1 LGHDT, CDR2 YNNKEL (reference sequence). The CDR3 covers 15 residues. DNA for the CDR3: TGTGCCAGCAGCCAAGATCTACCTAGCTACTACGAGCAGTACTTC. This codes for CASSQDLPSYYEQYF.

This clonotype was picked up many times. The chain joins TRBV7-6 to TRBJ2-7; 10 nucleotides agree with TRBD1. The CDR3 has 15 residues. Germline V lookup: CDR1 SGHVS, CDR2 FNYEAQ. With V trimmed by 5 bases and J by 2 bases, 6 bases remained unmatched. CDR3 bases: TGTGCCAGCAGCGAAGGGACAGGGGAGACCTACGAGCAGTACTTC. This sequence encodes CASSEGTGETYEQYF.

This clonotype was counted ten times or more. The chain carries TRBV7-9 and TRBJ2-7; no clear D gene. This CDR3 has 12 amino acids. Germline CDR1 SEHNR, CDR2 FQNEAQ (reference sequence). With 3 bases removed from V and 4 bases from J, the gap between germline ends came to 7 bases. CDR3 sequence reads: CASSFMDYEQYF. Written as DNA, the CDR3 is TGTGCCAGCAGCTTCATGGATTACGAGCAGTACTTC.

This clonotype was observed a few times. The V call is TRBV4-2, the J call TRBJ2-7, with 7 bases aligning to TRBD1. The CDR3 runs 15 residues. Germline CDR1 and CDR2: LGHNA and YNFKEQ. V lost 1 base to trimming and J lost 4 bases; unmatched junction nucleotides: 7. The CDR3, as DNA: TGTGCCAGCAGCCAAGTACAGGGGCGCGGGTACGAGCAGTACTTC. It encodes CASSQVQGRGYEQYF.

This clonotype was seen repeatedly, ten times or more. The chain links TRBV12-3 or TRBV12-4 to TRBJ2-1, with D possibly being TRBD2 (6 bases). There are 15 residues in the CDR3. Trimming cost V 2 bases and J 1 base, with 9 bases left between them. The CDR3 nucleotides are TGTGCCAGCAGTTTAAGACTAGAGTCCTACAATGAGCAGTTCTTC. Its protein product is CASSLRLESYNEQFF.

A word on this clonotype: This could be a read error, since a much larger clone is one nucleotide away. This chain links TRBV5-6 with TRBJ2-7; no clear D. The CDR3 extends over 15 amino acids. Germline V gene data show CDR1 as SGHDT and CDR2 as YYEEEE. In DNA, the CDR3 is TGTGCCAGCAGCTTGATTAATCAGGCCTCCTACGAGCAGAACTTC. Protein sequence: CASSLINQASYEQNF.

At least ten counts were recorded for this clonotype. The chain employs TRBV30 and TRBJ2-3; maybe TRBD2 (5 bases). The V end lost 0 bases, the J end lost 4 bases, and 5 bases lay between the germline ends. The germline V gene encodes CDR1 GTSNPN and CDR2 SVGIG (reference sequence). This CDR3 spans 12 amino acids. DNA for the CDR3: TGTGCCTGGAGTGTGGGAGCAGATACGCAGTATTTT. Protein sequence: CAWSVGADTQYF.

For this clonotype: A much larger clone differs from this one at a single base, so this may be a read error. The genes are TRBV4-3 and TRBJ2-7; D might be TRBD1 (5 bases). This CDR3 is built from 15 residues. Germline CDR1 is LGHNA and CDR2 is YSLEER. As DNA, the CDR3 is TGCGCCAGCAGCTACACAGGTAAAGGGTACTACGATCAGTACTTC. Its translation: CASSYTGKGYYDQYF.

This clonotype has more than one count but fewer than ten. The V and J genes are TRBV6-1 and TRBJ1-1; D gene ambiguous. Germline V gene lookup returns CDR1 MNHNS and CDR2 SASEGT. The CDR3 consists of 15 residues. With 7 bases removed from V and 0 bases from J, the gap between germline ends came to 15 bases. CDR3 residues: CASKAGNDLNTEAFF. The CDR3 DNA follows: TGTGCCAGCAAGGCAGGTAACGATTTGAACACTGAAGCTTTCTTT.

This clonotype appeared many times. The chain employs TRBV5-5 and TRBJ1-1; D is unresolved. Trimming took 0 bases from V and 0 from J, leaving 12 bases between them. The CDR3 length is 16 residues. CDR1 and CDR2 (germline): SGHKS, YYEKEE (reference sequence). This chain's CDR3 is CASSLAFGRMNTEAFF. In DNA form, the CDR3 reads TGTGCCAGCAGCTTGGCCTTTGGACGGATGAACACTGAAGCTTTCTTT.